This is a list of T cell receptor beta chains from one sample in a study of T and B cells in COVID-19 patients. MiXCR was run by TCRdb on the multiplex PCR reads, yielding one entry per CDR3 protein. The data show approximately 11,000 distinct CDR3 sequences, 33% seen once. The sequenced sample consisted of blood. These receptors all stem from a human donor with active COVID-19. The CDR3 runs from the conserved cysteine through the conserved F or W. The order of the fields is V gene, J gene, D gene, clone size, CDR3 length, CDR3 protein, CDR3 DNA. The D gene is left open where the match is weak. Clone size is not always given. Where it is, it says once, few, many or a class for expanded clones.

>TRBV27|TRBJ1-2|NA|medium-sized|13
CASSSSGRRGYTF
TGTGCCAGCAGTTCCTCAGGTCGACGTGGCTACACCTTC
>TRBV12-3/TRBV12-4|TRBJ2-1|TRBD2|once|12
CASRRGGDEQFF
TGTGCCAGCAGGCGGGGGGGGGATGAGCAGTTCTTC
>TRBV18|TRBJ2-4|NA|NA|15
CASSPGGDGENIQYF
TGTGCCAGCTCACCTGGTGGGGACGGAGAAAACATTCAGTACTTC
>TRBV20-1|TRBJ1-4|TRBD1|NA|16
CSASGQESSYDEKLFF
TGCAGTGCTAGCGGACAGGAGTCCTCCTATGATGAAAAACTGTTTTTT
>TRBV6-2/TRBV6-3|TRBJ2-1|NA|few|15
CASSSLRGSGDEQFF
TGTGCCAGCAGTTCCCTTAGAGGCTCGGGGGATGAGCAGTTCTTC
>TRBV12-3/TRBV12-4|TRBJ2-3|NA|NA|11
CASSLGYTQYF
TGTGCCAGCAGCTTGGGTTATACGCAGTATTTT
>TRBV6-2/TRBV6-3|TRBJ2-7|NA|NA|14
CASSSPTSSYEQYF
TGTGCCAGCAGTTCCCCGACGAGCTCCTACGAGCAGTACTTC
>TRBV20-1|TRBJ2-3|TRBD2|few|14
CSARERGDVDTQYF
TGCAGTGCTAGAGAGCGGGGGGACGTTGATACGCAGTATTTT
>TRBV12-3/TRBV12-4|TRBJ2-5|TRBD2|NA|15
CASSPGLAGVGAQYF
TGTGCCAGCAGTCCAGGACTAGCGGGGGTGGGGGCCCAGTACTTC
>TRBV12-3/TRBV12-4|TRBJ2-5|NA|NA|13
CASSLFGRETQYF
TGTGCCAGCAGTTTATTCGGTAGAGAGACCCAGTACTTC
>TRBV7-2|TRBJ1-3|NA|NA|15
CASSLGHYSGNTIYF
TGTGCCAGCAGCTTAGGTCACTACTCTGGAAACACCATATATTTT
>TRBV6-4|TRBJ2-3|NA|medium-sized|14
CASSDKDSTDTQYF
TGTGCCAGCAGTGACAAGGACAGCACAGATACGCAGTATTTT
>TRBV6-2/TRBV6-3|TRBJ2-4|TRBD1|NA|16
CASKETGDGAKNIQYF
TGTGCCAGCAAGGAGACAGGGGATGGGGCCAAAAACATTCAGTACTTC
>TRBV19|TRBJ1-5|NA|NA|16
CASSIGRGTSNQPQHF
TGTGCCAGTAGTATAGGGCGGGGGACTAGCAATCAGCCCCAGCATTTT
>TRBV6-2/TRBV6-3|TRBJ2-7|NA|NA|15
CASSSQTVGPYEQYF
TGTGCCAGCAGCTCCCAGACAGTAGGGCCCTACGAGCAGTACTTC
>TRBV5-6|TRBJ2-1|NA|medium-sized|16
CASSYGGRNSYNEQFF
TGTGCCAGCAGCTATGGCGGGCGGAACTCCTACAATGAGCAGTTCTTC
>TRBV18|TRBJ1-6|TRBD1|medium-sized|14
CASSTTGVNSPLHF
TGTGCCAGCTCAACGACAGGGGTCAATTCACCCCTCCACTTT
>TRBV11-1|TRBJ2-2|NA|few|18
CASSLASTFGVVYGELFF
TGTGCCAGCAGCTTAGCATCCACCTTCGGGGTTGTGTACGGGGAGCTGTTTTTT
>TRBV5-5|TRBJ1-5|NA|NA|16
CASSLGGILGNQPQHF
TGTGCCAGCAGCTTGGGGGGTATCCTTGGCAATCAGCCCCAGCATTTT
>TRBV5-6|TRBJ2-7|NA|few|14
CASSLELANYEQYF
TGTGCCAGCAGCTTGGAGTTAGCAAACTACGAGCAGTACTTC
>TRBV20-1|TRBJ1-3|TRBD1|NA|13
CSVPDRAGNTIYF
TGCAGTGTCCCCGACAGGGCTGGAAACACCATATATTTT
>TRBV24-1|TRBJ2-3|NA|NA|15
CATSEPTERTDTQYF
TGTGCCACCAGTGAACCTACAGAAAGGACAGATACGCAGTATTTT
>TRBV5-3|TRBJ1-5|TRBD1|NA|14
CASSTGQGEQPQHF
TGCGCCAGCAGCACCGGACAGGGAGAGCAGCCCCAGCATTTT
>TRBV5-1|TRBJ2-7|TRBD1|few|14
CASSFDRADYEQYF
TGCGCCAGCAGCTTCGACAGGGCGGACTACGAGCAGTACTTC
>TRBV12-3/TRBV12-4|TRBJ2-1|NA|medium-sized|12
CASSIDRHEQFF
TGTGCCAGCAGTATCGACAGGCATGAGCAGTTCTTC
>TRBV27|TRBJ2-3|TRBD2|NA|13
CATYTSGGYTQYF
TGTGCCACCTATACTAGCGGGGGGTATACGCAGTATTTT
>TRBV6-5|TRBJ1-2|NA|medium-sized|14
CASSYSGRSYGYTF
TGTGCCAGCAGTTACTCGGGCAGGTCCTATGGCTACACCTTC
>TRBV12-3/TRBV12-4|TRBJ2-7|NA|NA|14
CASRTGGGTYEQYF
TGTGCCAGCAGAACAGGGGGGGGGACCTACGAGCAGTACTTC
>TRBV6-5|TRBJ2-5|NA|NA|16
CASRYGFGSGQETQYF
TGTGCCAGCAGATACGGGTTTGGCAGTGGGCAAGAGACCCAGTACTTC
>TRBV6-1|TRBJ2-1|NA|few|15
CASSEQPNSYNEQFF
TGTGCCAGCAGTGAACAGCCTAACTCCTACAATGAGCAGTTCTTC
>TRBV6-4|TRBJ1-6|NA|NA|15
CASSDDAGTNSPLHF
TGTGCCAGCAGTGACGACGCAGGGACAAATTCACCCCTCCACTTT
>TRBV6-5|TRBJ2-3|NA|NA|15
CASSLRGFGTDTQYF
TGTGCCAGCAGCCTCCGGGGTTTTGGCACAGATACGCAGTATTTT
>TRBV7-5|TRBJ2-1|NA|NA|19
CISVSEAPGRASSYNEQFF
NA
>TRBV7-5|TRBJ2-2|NA|NA|18
CISVPEASGTGTTGELFF
NA
>TRBV5-1|TRBJ1-4|TRBD1|NA|18
CASSLISGQGIGSEKLFF
TGCGCCAGCAGCTTGATCTCGGGACAGGGCATTGGTAGTGAAAAACTGTTTTTT
>TRBV12-3/TRBV12-4|TRBJ2-7|TRBD1|NA|15
CASSQGQGATYEQYF
TGTGCCAGCAGCCAAGGACAGGGGGCCACCTACGAGCAGTACTTC
>TRBV27|TRBJ2-2|NA|NA|14
CASTRAQNTGELFF
TGTGCCAGCACCCGGGCGCAGAACACCGGGGAGCTGTTTTTT
>TRBV27|TRBJ2-7|NA|medium-sized|10
CATSPYEQYF
TGTGCCACCTCCCCCTACGAGCAGTACTTC
>TRBV19|TRBJ2-1|TRBD2|NA|14
CASRLAGLYNEQFF
TGTGCCAGCCGGCTAGCGGGGCTATACAATGAGCAGTTCTTC
>TRBV30|TRBJ1-2|NA|medium-sized|14
CASHPQGEDYGYTF
TGTGCCTCCCACCCCCAAGGGGAGGACTATGGCTACACCTTC
>TRBV6-5|TRBJ1-5|TRBD1|NA|12
CASITGGGPQHF
TGTGCCAGCATCACAGGGGGGGGGCCCCAGCATTTT
>TRBV18|TRBJ2-1|NA|medium-sized|13
CASSRTVDNEQFF
TGTGCCAGCTCACGGACAGTTGACAATGAGCAGTTCTTC
>TRBV24-1|TRBJ1-2|NA|few|13
CATSNTRNYGYTF
TGTGCCACCAGTAACACAAGGAACTATGGCTACACCTTC
>TRBV6-5|TRBJ2-3|TRBD1|NA|14
CASSYRQGADTQYF
TGTGCCAGCAGTTACCGGCAGGGGGCAGATACGCAGTATTTT
>TRBV30|TRBJ2-7|TRBD1|medium-sized|15
CAWTSGQGVFGEQYF
TGTGCCTGGACATCAGGACAGGGGGTCTTCGGCGAGCAGTACTTC
>TRBV13|TRBJ1-4|NA|NA|13
CASSIEGDEKLFF
TGTGCCAGCAGCATTGAGGGCGATGAAAAACTGTTTTTT